One T cell receptor beta chain is described in this entry. Its antigen remains unknown. This CDR3 region has 15 residues. Germline CDR1 is MGHRA and CDR2 is YSYEKL. The sample comes from a study of CXCR3-negative and CXCR3-positive naive CD8 T cells. Study-wide results and limits: Similarly elevated diversity marked both naive subsets, with memory CD8+ cells showing far lower diversity.

UMI labels and 5' RACE were used to prepare the TRB cDNA libraries. For each CDR3 protein, TCRdb gives one entry from its re-call of the 5' RACE reads, without DNA. This table holds over 45,000 distinct CDR3 sequences. The TCR originated in a human donor in good health. Some clones in this sample may be carry-over from other donors' samples. V and J are TRBV4-1 and TRBJ2-7; TCRdb lists TRBD2, though no DNA is available to test this call. Sequenced input: naive CXCR3- CD8+ T cells from blood. Subset: CD45RO-CCR7+CD27+CD95- naive CD8+ T cells lacking CXCR3 (TNR3-). Here the CDR3 reads CASSSTSGGAYEQYF.